This TCR beta chain was sequenced during a study of cytomegalovirus exposure and HLA in healthy donors. Study-level results: Diagnosis of cytomegalovirus status made by the classifier reportedly showed high specificity and sensitivity. The majority of CMV-associated TCR beta chains were reported as apparently HLA-restricted in a later analysis. Among TCR beta chains of equal frequency, HLA-associated ones were more clonally expanded in a later analysis. Most TCR sequences were seen very rarely across donors, but some public TCRs occurred in many.

Primers for the PCR totalled 60 Vbeta and 13 Jbeta. TCRdb's copy holds only in-frame clones and misses some; the assay was immunoSEQ multiplex PCR. The profile covers fewer than 150,000 clones, with around 80% appearing a single time and about 4.4% taken by the ten largest. Germline-derived CDR1 and CDR2 are SEHNR and FQNEAQ (reference sequence). The CDR3 spans 14 residues. Trimming took off 3 bases at V and 10 bases at J, with 13 bases between the two ends. About this clone itself: No antigen is known for it.

Sequences were obtained from PBMCs. V usage is TRBV7-9 and J usage is TRBJ1-6; D unclear. The clonotype comes from a man aged 25-45 years in good health. The CDR3 loop reads CASSFVPLASPLHF. The DNA of the CDR3 is TGTGCCAGCAGCTTTGTACCGCTGGCCTCACCCCTCCACTTT.